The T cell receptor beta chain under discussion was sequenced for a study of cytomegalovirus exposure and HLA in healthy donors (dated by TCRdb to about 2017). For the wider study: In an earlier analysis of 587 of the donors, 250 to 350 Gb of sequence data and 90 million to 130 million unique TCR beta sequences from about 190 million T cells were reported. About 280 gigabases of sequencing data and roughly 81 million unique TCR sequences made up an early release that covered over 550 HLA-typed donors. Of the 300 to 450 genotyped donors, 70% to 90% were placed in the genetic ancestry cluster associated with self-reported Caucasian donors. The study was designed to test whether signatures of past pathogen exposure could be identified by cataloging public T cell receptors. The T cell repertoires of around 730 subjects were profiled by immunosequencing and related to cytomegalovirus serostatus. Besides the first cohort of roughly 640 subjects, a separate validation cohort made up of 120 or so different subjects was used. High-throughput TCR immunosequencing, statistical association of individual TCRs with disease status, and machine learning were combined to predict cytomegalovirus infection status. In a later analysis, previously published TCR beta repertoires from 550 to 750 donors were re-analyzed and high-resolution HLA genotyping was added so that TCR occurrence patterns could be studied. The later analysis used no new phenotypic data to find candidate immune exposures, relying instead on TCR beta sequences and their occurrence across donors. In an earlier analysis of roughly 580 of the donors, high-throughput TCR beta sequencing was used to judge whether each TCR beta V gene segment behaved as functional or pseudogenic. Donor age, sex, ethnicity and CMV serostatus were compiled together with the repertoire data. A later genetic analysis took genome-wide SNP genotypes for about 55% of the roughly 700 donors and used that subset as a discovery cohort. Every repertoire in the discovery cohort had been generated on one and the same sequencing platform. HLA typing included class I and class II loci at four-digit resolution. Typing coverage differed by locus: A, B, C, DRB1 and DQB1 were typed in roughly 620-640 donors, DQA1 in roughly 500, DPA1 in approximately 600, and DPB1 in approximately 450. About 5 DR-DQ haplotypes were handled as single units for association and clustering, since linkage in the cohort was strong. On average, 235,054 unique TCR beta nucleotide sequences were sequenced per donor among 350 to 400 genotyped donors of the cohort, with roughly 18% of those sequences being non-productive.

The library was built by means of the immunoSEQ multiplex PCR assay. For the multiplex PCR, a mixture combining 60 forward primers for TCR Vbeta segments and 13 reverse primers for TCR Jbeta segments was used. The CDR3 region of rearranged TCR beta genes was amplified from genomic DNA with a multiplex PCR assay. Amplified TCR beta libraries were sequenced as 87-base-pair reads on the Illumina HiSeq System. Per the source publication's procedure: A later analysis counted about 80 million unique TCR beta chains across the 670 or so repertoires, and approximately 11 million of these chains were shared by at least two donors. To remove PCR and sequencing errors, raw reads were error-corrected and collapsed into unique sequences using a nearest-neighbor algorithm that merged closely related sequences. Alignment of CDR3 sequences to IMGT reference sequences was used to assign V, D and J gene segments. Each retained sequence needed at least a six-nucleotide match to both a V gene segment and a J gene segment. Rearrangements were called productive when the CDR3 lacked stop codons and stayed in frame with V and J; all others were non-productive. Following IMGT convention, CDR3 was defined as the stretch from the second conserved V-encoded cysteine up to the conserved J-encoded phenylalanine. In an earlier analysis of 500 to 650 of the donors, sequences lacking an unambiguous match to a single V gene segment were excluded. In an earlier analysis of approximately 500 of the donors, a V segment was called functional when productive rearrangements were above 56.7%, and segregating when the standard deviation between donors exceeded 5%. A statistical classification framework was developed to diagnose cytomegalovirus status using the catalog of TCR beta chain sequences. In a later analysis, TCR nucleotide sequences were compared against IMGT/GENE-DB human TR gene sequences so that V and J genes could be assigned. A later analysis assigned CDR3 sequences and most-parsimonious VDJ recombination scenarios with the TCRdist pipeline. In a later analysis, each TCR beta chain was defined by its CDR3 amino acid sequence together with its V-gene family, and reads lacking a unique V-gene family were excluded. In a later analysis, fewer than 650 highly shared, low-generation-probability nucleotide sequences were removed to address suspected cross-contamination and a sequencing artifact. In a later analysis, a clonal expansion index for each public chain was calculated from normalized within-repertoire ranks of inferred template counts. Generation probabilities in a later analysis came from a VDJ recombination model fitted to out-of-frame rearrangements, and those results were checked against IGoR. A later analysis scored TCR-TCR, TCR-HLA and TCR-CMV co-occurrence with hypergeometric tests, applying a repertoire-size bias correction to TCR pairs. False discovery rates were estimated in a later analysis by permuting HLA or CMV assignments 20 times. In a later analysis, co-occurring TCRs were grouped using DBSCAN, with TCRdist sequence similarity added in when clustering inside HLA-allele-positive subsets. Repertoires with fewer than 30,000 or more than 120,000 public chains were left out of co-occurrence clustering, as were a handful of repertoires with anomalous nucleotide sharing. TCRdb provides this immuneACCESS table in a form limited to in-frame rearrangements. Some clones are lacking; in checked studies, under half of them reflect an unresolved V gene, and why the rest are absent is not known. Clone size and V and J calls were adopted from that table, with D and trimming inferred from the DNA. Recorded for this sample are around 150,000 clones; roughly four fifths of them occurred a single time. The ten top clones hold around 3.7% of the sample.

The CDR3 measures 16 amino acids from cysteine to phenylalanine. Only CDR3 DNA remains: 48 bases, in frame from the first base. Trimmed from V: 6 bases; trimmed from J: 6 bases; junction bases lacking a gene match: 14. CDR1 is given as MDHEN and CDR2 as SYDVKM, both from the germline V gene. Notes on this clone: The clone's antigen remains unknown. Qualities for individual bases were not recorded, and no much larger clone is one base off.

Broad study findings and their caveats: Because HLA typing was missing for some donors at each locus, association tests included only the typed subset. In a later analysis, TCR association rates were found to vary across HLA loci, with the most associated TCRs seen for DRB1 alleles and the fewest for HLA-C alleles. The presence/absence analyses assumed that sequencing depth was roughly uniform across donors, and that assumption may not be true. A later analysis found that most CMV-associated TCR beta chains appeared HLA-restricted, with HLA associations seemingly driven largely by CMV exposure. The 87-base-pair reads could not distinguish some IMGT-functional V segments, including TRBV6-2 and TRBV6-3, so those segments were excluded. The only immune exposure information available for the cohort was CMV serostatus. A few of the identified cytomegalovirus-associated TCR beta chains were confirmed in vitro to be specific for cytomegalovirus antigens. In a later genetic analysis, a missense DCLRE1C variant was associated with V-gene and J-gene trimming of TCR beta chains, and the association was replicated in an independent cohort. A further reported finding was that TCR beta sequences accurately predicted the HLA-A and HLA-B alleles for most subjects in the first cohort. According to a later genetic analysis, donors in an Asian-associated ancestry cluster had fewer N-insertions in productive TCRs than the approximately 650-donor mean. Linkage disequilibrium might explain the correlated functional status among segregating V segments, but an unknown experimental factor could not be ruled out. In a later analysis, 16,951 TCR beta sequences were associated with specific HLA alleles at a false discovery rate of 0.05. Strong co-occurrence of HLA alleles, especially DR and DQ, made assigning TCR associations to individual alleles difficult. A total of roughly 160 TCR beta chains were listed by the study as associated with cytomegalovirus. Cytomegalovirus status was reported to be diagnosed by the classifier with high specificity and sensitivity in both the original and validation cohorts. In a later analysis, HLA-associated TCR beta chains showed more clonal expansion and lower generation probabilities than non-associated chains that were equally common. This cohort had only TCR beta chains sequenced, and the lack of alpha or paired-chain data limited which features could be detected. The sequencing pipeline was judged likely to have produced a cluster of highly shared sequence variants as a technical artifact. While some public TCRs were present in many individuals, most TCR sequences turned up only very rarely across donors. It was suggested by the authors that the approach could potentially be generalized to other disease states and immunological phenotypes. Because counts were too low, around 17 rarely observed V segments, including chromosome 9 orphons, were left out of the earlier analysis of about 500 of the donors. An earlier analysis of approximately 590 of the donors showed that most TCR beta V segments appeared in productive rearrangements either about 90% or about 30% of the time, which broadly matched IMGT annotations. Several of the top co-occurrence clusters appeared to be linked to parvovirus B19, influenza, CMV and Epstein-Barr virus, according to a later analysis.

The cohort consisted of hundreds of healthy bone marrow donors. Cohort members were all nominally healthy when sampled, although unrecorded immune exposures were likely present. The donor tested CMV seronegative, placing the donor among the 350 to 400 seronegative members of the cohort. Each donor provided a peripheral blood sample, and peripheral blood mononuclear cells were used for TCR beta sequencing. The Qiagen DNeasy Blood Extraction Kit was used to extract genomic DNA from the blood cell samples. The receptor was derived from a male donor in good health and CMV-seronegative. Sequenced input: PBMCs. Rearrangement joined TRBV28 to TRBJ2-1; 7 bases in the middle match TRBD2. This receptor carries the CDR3 CASRGPGWEGINEQFF. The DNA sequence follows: TGTGCCAGCAGGGGTCCCGGTTGGGAGGGCATCAATGAGCAGTTCTTC.